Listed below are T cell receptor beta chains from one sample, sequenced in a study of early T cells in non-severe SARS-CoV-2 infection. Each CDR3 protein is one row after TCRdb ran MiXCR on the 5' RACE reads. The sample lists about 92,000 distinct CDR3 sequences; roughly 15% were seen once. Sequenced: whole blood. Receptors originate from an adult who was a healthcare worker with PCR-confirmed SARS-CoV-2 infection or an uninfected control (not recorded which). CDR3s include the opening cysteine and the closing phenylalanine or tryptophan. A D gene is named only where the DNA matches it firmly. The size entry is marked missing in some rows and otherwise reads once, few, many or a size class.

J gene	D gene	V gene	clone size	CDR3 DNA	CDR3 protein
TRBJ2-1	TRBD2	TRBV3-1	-	TGTGCCAGCGCAATAGCGGGAGGGCCCGATGAGCAGTTCTTC	CASAIAGGPDEQFF
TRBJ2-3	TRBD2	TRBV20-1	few	TGCAGTGCCCGACTAGCGGGAGGGAGCTTCACAGATACGCAGTATTTT	CSARLAGGSFTDTQYF
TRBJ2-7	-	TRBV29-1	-	TGCAGCGTTGAAGTGGGCAGGGGGGTCCCCTACGAGCAGTACTTC	CSVEVGRGVPYEQYF
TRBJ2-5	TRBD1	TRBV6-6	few	TGTGCCAGCACCCAGGGAAGATCGACAGGGGGCTCCCAAGAGACCCAGTACTTC	CASTQGRSTGGSQETQYF
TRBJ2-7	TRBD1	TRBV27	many	TGTGCCAGCAGTTTATCGCCCGGACAGGGGGCGCGGGAGCAGTACTTC	CASSLSPGQGAREQYF
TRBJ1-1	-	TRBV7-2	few	TGTGCCAGCAGCTTAATCACTGAAGCTTTCTTT	CASSLITEAFF
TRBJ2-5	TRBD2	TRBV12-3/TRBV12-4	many	TGTGCCAGCAGTTTTACTAGCGGGGGAGACCAAGAGACCCAGTACTTC	CASSFTSGGDQETQYF
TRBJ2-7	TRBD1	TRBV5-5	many	TGTGCCAGCAGCTTGCAGGGGGCGAACGAGCAGTACTTC	CASSLQGANEQYF
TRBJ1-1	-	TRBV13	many	TGTGCCAGCAGCCTGGGGGGATCTGAAGCTTTCTTT	CASSLGGSEAFF
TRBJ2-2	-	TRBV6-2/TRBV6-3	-	TGTGCCAGCAGTACTACATCGAACACCGGGGAGCTGTTTTTT	CASSTTSNTGELFF
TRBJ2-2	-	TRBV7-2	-	TGTGCCAGCATAGCAGGGTTGGCCGGGGAGCTGTTTTTT	CASIAGLAGELFF
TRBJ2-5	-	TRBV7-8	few	TGTGCCAGCAGCCCCCCAGGACCGGAGACCCAGTACTTC	CASSPPGPETQYF
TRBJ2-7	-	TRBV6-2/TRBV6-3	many	TGTGCCAGCAGCTCAGCCGGGGGACAAACTTACGAGCAGTACTTC	CASSSAGGQTYEQYF
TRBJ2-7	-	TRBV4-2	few	TGTGCCAGCAGCCTAGTGACGGGCGGGACTGCCTACGAGCAGTACTTC	CASSLVTGGTAYEQYF
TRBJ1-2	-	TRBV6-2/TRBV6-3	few	TGTGCCAGCAGCCCCAGGGGCAGAAACTATGGCTACACCTTC	CASSPRGRNYGYTF
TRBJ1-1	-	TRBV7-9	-	TGTGCCAGCGGCTTCCGGGACAACACTGAAGCTTTCTTT	CASGFRDNTEAFF
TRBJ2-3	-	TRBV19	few	TGTGCCAGTAGTATTGCCGGGGATCAAGATACGCAGTATTTT	CASSIAGDQDTQYF
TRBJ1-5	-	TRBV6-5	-	TGTGCCAGCAGTTACAGGGGCATTAATCAGCCCCAGCATTTT	CASSYRGINQPQHF